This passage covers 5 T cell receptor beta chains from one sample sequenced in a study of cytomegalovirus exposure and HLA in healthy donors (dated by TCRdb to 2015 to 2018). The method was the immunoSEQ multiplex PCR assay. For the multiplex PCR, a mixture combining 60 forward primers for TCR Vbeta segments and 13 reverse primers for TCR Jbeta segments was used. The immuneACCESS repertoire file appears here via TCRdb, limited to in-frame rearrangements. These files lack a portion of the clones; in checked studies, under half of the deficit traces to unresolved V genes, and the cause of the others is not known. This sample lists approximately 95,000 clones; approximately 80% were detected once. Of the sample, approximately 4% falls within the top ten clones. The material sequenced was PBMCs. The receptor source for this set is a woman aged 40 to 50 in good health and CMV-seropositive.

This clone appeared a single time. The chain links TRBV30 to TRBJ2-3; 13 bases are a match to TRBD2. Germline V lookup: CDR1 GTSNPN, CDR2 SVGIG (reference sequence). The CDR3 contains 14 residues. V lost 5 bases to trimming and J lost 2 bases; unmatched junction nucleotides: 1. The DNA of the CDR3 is TGTGCCTGGGGGACTAGCGGGGTCACAGATACGCAGTATTTT. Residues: CAWGTSGVTDTQYF.

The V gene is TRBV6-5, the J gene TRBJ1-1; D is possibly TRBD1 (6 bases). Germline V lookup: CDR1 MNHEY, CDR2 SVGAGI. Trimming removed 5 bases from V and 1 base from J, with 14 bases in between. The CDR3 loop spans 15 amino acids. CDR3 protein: CASSAQVRGNTEAFF. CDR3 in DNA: TGTGCCAGCAGTGCACAGGTCAGGGGGAACACTGAAGCTTTCTTT.

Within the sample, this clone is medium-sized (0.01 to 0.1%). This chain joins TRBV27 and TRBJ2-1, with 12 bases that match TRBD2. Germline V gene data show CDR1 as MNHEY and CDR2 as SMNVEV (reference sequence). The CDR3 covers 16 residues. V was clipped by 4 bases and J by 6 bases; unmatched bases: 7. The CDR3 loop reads CASSSGRLAGVNEQFF. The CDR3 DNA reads TGTGCCAGCAGTTCTGGGAGACTAGCGGGAGTCAATGAGCAGTTCTTC.

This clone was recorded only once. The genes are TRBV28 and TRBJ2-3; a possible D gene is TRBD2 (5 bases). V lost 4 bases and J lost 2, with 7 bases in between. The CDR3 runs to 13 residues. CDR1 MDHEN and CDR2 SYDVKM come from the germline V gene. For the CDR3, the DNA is TGTGCCAGCAGTTCCGGGGACACAGATACGCAGTATTTT. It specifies CASSSGDTDTQYF.

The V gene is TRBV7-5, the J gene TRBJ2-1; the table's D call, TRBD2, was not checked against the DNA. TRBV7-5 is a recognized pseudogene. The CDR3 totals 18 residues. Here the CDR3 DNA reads TGTGCCAGAAGCTTAGTACCTGTGCACGTCGACGGGATTTATGAGCAGTTCTTC. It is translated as CARSLVPVHVDGIYEQFF.